This T cell receptor (beta chain) was captured by sequencing in a study of patients and donors after allogeneic stem cell transplantation. TCRdb reprocessed the RT-PCR reads via MiXCR and lists one record per CDR3 protein. Among about 34,000 distinct CDR3 sequences listed, roughly 38% were seen once. Germline V CDR1 and CDR2: SGHTA, FQGNSA. The CDR3 has 15 residues. Deletions cut 6 bases from V and 0 bases from J, with 12 bases between. The sample was blood, either unsorted or a sorted T cell fraction (not recorded which). J is TRBJ1-5 and V is TRBV7-2; D is uncertain. This receptor was taken from a human donor who was either an allogeneic HSCT recipient or a stem cell or donor lymphocyte infusion donor (not recorded which). It is not recorded whose cells these are; they may come from a transplant donor. This CDR3 is CASSQDGYSNQPQHF. The CDR3 DNA reads TGTGCCAGCAGTCAAGACGGTTATAGCAATCAGCCCCAGCATTTT.